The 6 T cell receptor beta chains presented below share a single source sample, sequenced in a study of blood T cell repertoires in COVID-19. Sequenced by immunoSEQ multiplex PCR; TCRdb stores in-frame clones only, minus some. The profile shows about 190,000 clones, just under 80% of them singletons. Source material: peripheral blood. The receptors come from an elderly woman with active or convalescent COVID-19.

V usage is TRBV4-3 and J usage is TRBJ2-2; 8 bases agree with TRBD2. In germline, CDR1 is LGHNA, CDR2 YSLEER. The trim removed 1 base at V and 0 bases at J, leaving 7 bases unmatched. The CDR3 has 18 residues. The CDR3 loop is CASSQAVAGFANTGELFF. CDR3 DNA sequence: TGCGCCAGCAGCCAAGCCGTAGCGGGGTTCGCGAACACCGGGGAGCTGTTTTTT.

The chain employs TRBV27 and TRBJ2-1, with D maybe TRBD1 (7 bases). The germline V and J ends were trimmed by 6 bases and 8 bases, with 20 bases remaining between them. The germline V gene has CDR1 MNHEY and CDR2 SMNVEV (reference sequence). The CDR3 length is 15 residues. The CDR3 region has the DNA TGTGCCAGCAGCCAAGGGACAGTGGGACTCGATGAGCAGTTCTTC. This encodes CASSQGTVGLDEQFF.

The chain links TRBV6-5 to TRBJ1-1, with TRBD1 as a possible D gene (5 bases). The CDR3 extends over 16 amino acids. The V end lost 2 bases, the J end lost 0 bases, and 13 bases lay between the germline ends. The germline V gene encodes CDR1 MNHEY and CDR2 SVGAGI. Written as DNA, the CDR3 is TGTGCCAGCAGTTACGCAGGGCCTAACGTGAACACTGAAGCTTTCTTT. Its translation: CASSYAGPNVNTEAFF.

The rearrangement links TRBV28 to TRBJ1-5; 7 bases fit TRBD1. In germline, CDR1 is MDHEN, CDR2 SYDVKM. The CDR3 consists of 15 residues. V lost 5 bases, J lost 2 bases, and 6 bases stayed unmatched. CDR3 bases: TGTGCCAGCAGTCCACCCACAGGGGGCAATCAGCCCCAGCATTTT. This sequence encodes CASSPPTGGNQPQHF.

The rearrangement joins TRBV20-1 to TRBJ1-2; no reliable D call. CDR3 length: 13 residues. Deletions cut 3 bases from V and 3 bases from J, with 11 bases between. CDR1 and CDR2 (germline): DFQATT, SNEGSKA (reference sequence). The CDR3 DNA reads TGCAGTGCTAGTGGTACCTATTACTATGGCTACACCTTC. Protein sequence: CSASGTYYYGYTF.

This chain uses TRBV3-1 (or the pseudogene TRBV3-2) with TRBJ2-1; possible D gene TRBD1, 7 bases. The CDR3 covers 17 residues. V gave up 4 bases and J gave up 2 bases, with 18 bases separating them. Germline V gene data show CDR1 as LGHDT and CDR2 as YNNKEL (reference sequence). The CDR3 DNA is TGTGCCAGCAGCCGCACTCAGGGGGGAATGGCCTACAATGAGCAGTTCTTC. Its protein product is CASSRTQGGMAYNEQFF.